This is a list of T cell receptor beta chains from one sample in a study of control samples from healthy donors and cancer patients. TCRdb's copy holds only in-frame clones and misses some; the assay was immunoSEQ multiplex PCR. This sample carries 55,000 to 80,000 clones, around 90% of them seen once, and the ten largest clones take approximately 5.5%. Sequencing was performed on PBMCs. These receptors all stem from a man in his sixties with colorectal cancer. CDR3s include the opening cysteine and the closing phenylalanine or tryptophan. D genes are given only for firm matches. Part of the rows lack a size; the others show once, few, many or a class for expanded clones.

abundance,d_gene,v_gene,j_gene,CDR3nt,CDR3aa
.,.,TRBV24-1,TRBJ1-5,TGTGCCACCAGTGACCCCGTGCGGGTACAGCCAGATAGCAATCAGCCCCAGCATTTT,CATSDPVRVQPDSNQPQHF
.,TRBD1,TRBV7-8,TRBJ1-6,TGTGCCAGATGGACAGGGTATAATTCACCCCTCCACTTT,CARWTGYNSPLHF
.,.,TRBV6-2/TRBV6-3,TRBJ1-1,TGTGCCAGCAGTTATAAACCCAGAGGCACTGAAGCTTTCTTT,CASSYKPRGTEAFF
.,TRBD2,TRBV9,TRBJ2-3,TGTGCCAGCAGCGTGTTGGCGGGGGAGACAGATACGCAGTATTTT,CASSVLAGETDTQYF
.,.,TRBV6-1,TRBJ2-3,TGTGCCAGCCGCCCAGGCAGGAGCACAGATACGCAGTATTTT,CASRPGRSTDTQYF
.,.,TRBV18,TRBJ1-2,TGTGCCAGCTTACCAGGGCAGAACTATGGCTACACCTTC,CASLPGQNYGYTF
once,TRBD2,TRBV24-1,TRBJ2-7,TGTGCCACCAGTGACTCCGCGACTAGCGGGGGGCTCTACGAGCAGTACTTC,CATSDSATSGGLYEQYF
.,TRBD1,TRBV6-5,TRBJ2-7,TGTGCCAGCAGCTCCCCCGTCAGGGGGACCTACGAGCAGTACTTC,CASSSPVRGTYEQYF
.,.,TRBV9,TRBJ2-7,TGTGCCAGCAGCGGGCCGGGTTCCGAGCAGTACTTC,CASSGPGSEQYF
.,.,TRBV10-3,TRBJ2-3,TGTGCCACCTCGCTGGCTGGGGCAGATACGCAGTATTTT,CATSLAGADTQYF
.,TRBD1,TRBV29-1,TRBJ2-3,TGCAGTGGACGGGACAGGGGGTGGACAGATACGCAGTATTTT,CSGRDRGWTDTQYF
few,.,TRBV30,TRBJ1-4,TGTGCCTGGAGTATCCGGGAAAAACTGTTTTTT,CAWSIREKLFF
.,.,TRBV6-5,TRBJ1-5,TGTGCCAGCAGTTACTCGAGGGGCAGGGATCAGCCCCAGCATTTT,CASSYSRGRDQPQHF
.,.,TRBV7-2,TRBJ2-7,TGTGCCAGCAGCTTATTGGGCAGAACCTACGAGCAGTACTTC,CASSLLGRTYEQYF
once,.,TRBV11-2,TRBJ2-4,TGTGCCAGCAGCCAAGTATCAGCCAAAAACATTCAGTACTTC,CASSQVSAKNIQYF
.,TRBD1,TRBV18,TRBJ2-7,TGTGCCAGCTCACCAGGGACAGCCTACGAGCAGTACTTC,CASSPGTAYEQYF
few,TRBD1,TRBV28,TRBJ2-5,TGTGCCAGCGAAGGACAGGTAGTGGAGACCCAGTACTTC,CASEGQVVETQYF
.,.,TRBV24-1,TRBJ2-7,TGTGCCACCAGTGATTTATACGAGCAGTACTTC,CATSDLYEQYF
few,.,TRBV15,TRBJ2-3,TGTGCCACCAGCAGAGATGTGGAAAATACGCAGTATTTT,CATSRDVENTQYF
.,TRBD1,TRBV19,TRBJ2-5,TGTGCCAGTAGTATATCCAGGACAGGCGGGGAGACCCAGTACTTC,CASSISRTGGETQYF
.,.,TRBV7-3,TRBJ2-3,TGTGCCAGCAGTTTACAAACCACGGGGGCAGCCGGCATTCTTACGCAGTATTTT,CASSLQTTGAAGILTQYF
.,.,TRBV7-2,TRBJ2-1,TGTGCCAGCAGCTTAGGAGGGCAGGGACGATGGAGTTACAATGAGCAGTTCTTC,CASSLGGQGRWSYNEQFF
.,TRBD2,TRBV6-1,TRBJ2-4,TGTGCCAGCGGACCTCCGGGGGGCATTCAGTACTTC,CASGPPGGIQYF
.,.,TRBV2,TRBJ2-7,TGTGCCAGCAAAGGCCCCCAAGGTACCCGTACCTACGAGCAGTACTTC,CASKGPQGTRTYEQYF
.,.,TRBV5-3,TRBJ1-1,TGTGCCAGAAGCTCGGGACCCCGGAGGACTGAAGCTTTCTTT,CARSSGPRRTEAFF
.,.,TRBV12-3/TRBV12-4,TRBJ1-2,TGTGCCAGCAGTTCCAGGGCTGGCTACACCTTC,CASSSRAGYTF
.,TRBD2,TRBV11-2,TRBJ2-3,TGTGCCAGCAGTCGAGGACTAGGGAGCACAGATACGCAGTATTTT,CASSRGLGSTDTQYF
few,TRBD1,TRBV6-4,TRBJ2-2,TGTGCCAGCAGACCGACAGGGTCCACCGGGGAGCTGTTTTTT,CASRPTGSTGELFF
.,.,TRBV7-7,TRBJ2-3,TGCGCCAGCAGCTTAGGCTCTCTAGACACAGATACGCAGTATTTT,CASSLGSLDTDTQYF
few,.,TRBV27,TRBJ1-5,TGTGCCAGCAGTTTATCGGGTGGGGTAGGGCCCCAGCATTTT,CASSLSGGVGPQHF
.,TRBD1,TRBV19,TRBJ1-1,TGTGCCAGTAGTCGACAGGGGGCAGGCACTGAAGCTTTCTTT,CASSRQGAGTEAFF
.,TRBD2,TRBV28,TRBJ2-2,TGTGCCAGCTTAGGCGGGGGTGCGAACACCGGGGAGCTGTTTTTT,CASLGGGANTGELFF
.,TRBD1,TRBV19,TRBJ2-2,TGTGCCAGTAGTATAAAGACAGGGCGCTCCGGGGAGCTGTTTTTT,CASSIKTGRSGELFF
.,TRBD1,TRBV19,TRBJ2-7,TGTGCCAGTAGAGGACAGGCGGGCGAGCAGTACTTC,CASRGQAGEQYF
.,TRBD2,TRBV15,TRBJ2-1,TGTGCCACCAGCAGAGGGGCCCATAGCGGGGGGGGCAATGAGCAGTTCTTC,CATSRGAHSGGGNEQFF
.,TRBD1,TRBV29-1,TRBJ1-2,TGCAGCGTTGAAAGGGCCGGGACAGGGCGGGGTGGCTACACCTTC,CSVERAGTGRGGYTF
.,.,TRBV12-3/TRBV12-4,TRBJ1-4,TGTGCCAGCAGCCGACAGGCGGACGAAAAACTGTTTTTT,CASSRQADEKLFF
.,.,TRBV5-1,TRBJ2-6,TGCGCCAGCAGCTTAACGGGGACCTCTGGGGCCAACGTCCTGACTTTC,CASSLTGTSGANVLTF
.,TRBD2,TRBV4-2,TRBJ2-7,TGTGCCAGCAGCCCCGGGGCTAGCGGGGGTGTAGAGCAGTACTTC,CASSPGASGGVEQYF
once,.,TRBV18,TRBJ2-7,TGTGCCAGCTCACCAGCAACCACCTACGAGCAGTACTTC,CASSPATTYEQYF
.,TRBD1,TRBV5-1,TRBJ1-1,TGCGCCAGCAGCTTTACCGGGACAGCGAACACTGAAGCTTTCTTT,CASSFTGTANTEAFF
few,.,TRBV18,TRBJ2-1,TGTGCCAGCTCACCAAGAGTGGATGGGGATGAGCAGTTCTTC,CASSPRVDGDEQFF
.,.,TRBV7-6,TRBJ2-7,TGTGCCAGCAGCCCCCGGGGAGGCGTCTCCTACGAGCAGTACTTC,CASSPRGGVSYEQYF
.,.,TRBV27,TRBJ1-1,TGTGCCAGCAAAAGCGTACGGCAGAATAACGAAGCTTTCTTT,CASKSVRQNNEAFF
.,.,TRBV19,TRBJ2-2,TGTGCCAGTATGGGGTATGGCACCGGGGAGCTGTTTTTT,CASMGYGTGELFF
.,.,TRBV15,TRBJ2-7,TGTGCCACCAGCGTGGAGGGGGGGCCTGGCGAGCAGTACTTC,CATSVEGGPGEQYF
.,.,TRBV20-1,TRBJ2-7,TGCAGTGCTCTCGGAGCCTACGAGCAGTACTTC,CSALGAYEQYF
.,.,TRBV11-3,TRBJ2-2,TGTGCCAGCAGCTCCGGTGGGGCCGGCACCGGGGAGCTGTTTTTT,CASSSGGAGTGELFF
.,.,TRBV6-2/TRBV6-3,TRBJ1-2,TGTGCCAGCAGTTACCCAGGGCCGTACTATGGCTACACCTTC,CASSYPGPYYGYTF
.,.,TRBV4-1,TRBJ2-5,TGCGCCAGCAGCCCCAACCACCCCGGGGACTCTGGGGAGACCCAGTACTTC,CASSPNHPGDSGETQYF
.,.,TRBV10-1,TRBJ2-3,TGCGCCAGCAGTGAGTCGCGGGGAATCAGCACAGATACGCAGTATTTT,CASSESRGISTDTQYF
.,.,TRBV7-9,TRBJ1-5,TGTGCCAGCAGCTTGGGCCAGGGAAATCAGCCCCAGCATTTT,CASSLGQGNQPQHF